The 15 T cell receptor beta chains reported below all come from one sample, sequenced in a study of identifying expanded T cells in peripheral blood. This table comes from immunoSEQ multiplex PCR, and its TCRdb copy is limited to in-frame clones, with some not included. This sample has nearly 60,000 clones, with approximately 89% found just once. What was sequenced was blood. These receptors all come from a person between 18 and 70 years old in good health.

V is TRBV18 and J is TRBJ2-7; 14 bases line up with TRBD2. J lost 0 bases, V lost 6 bases, and 4 bases had no gene match. CDR1 is KGHSH, CDR2 LQKENI, per germline. The CDR3 has 16 residues. The CDR3 is CASSPGLAGVSYEQYF. In nucleotides, the CDR3 is TGTGCCAGCTCGCCGGGACTAGCGGGGGTCTCCTACGAGCAGTACTTC.

This chain links TRBV7-7 with TRBJ2-1, with D perhaps TRBD1 (6 bases). The CDR3 is 15 amino acids. Germline V gene data show CDR1 as SSHAT and CDR2 as FNYEAQ (reference sequence). V lost 1 base, J lost 5 bases, and 12 bases lay in between. The CDR3 DNA is TGTGCCAGCAGCTTAGGTCAGGGGCTCAACAATGAGCAGTTCTTC. Translating it yields CASSLGQGLNNEQFF.

The gene calls are TRBV7-8 and TRBJ1-1, with D possibly matching TRBD1 (5 bases). CDR1 is SGHVS, CDR2 FQNEAQ, per germline. Trimming cost V 5 bases and J 0 bases, with 10 bases left between them. The CDR3 is 14 amino acids. CDR3 sequence reads: CASSPGGMNTEAFF. In DNA form, the CDR3 reads TGTGCCAGCAGCCCTGGGGGGATGAACACTGAAGCTTTCTTT.

The chain combines TRBV5-6 with TRBJ2-3; the D is unclear. Germline CDR1 is SGHDT and CDR2 is YYEEEE. The CDR3 contains 14 residues. Trimming shortened V by 2 bases and J by 4 bases, and 11 bases separated the two germline ends. The DNA of the CDR3 is TGTGCCAGCAGCTTTCCCGTCAGCCCAGATACGCAGTATTTT. Protein product: CASSFPVSPDTQYF. Together with reference TRBV5-6 and TRBJ2-3, the CDR3 gives the full variable domain: DAGVTQSPTHLIKTRGQQVTLRCSPKSGHDTVSWYQQALGQGPQFIFQYYEEEERQRGNFPDRFSGHQFPNYSSELNVNALLLGDSALYLCASSFPVSPDTQYFGPGTRLTVL.

V is TRBV6-7 and J is TRBJ2-7; D might be TRBD1 or TRBD2, each matching 6 bases. TRBV6-7 is labeled an ORF, and its function is uncertain. Trimming removed 8 bases from V and 2 bases from J, with 13 bases in between. This CDR3 region has 13 residues. This CDR3 reads CASRNREAYEQYF. CDR3 coding DNA: TGTGCCAGCCGGAACAGGGAGGCCTACGAGCAGTACTTC.

J is TRBJ1-2 and V is TRBV5-1, with 9 nucleotides matching TRBD1. V lost 0 bases, J lost 0 bases, and 3 bases stayed unmatched. The CDR3 is made up of 16 amino acids. In germline, CDR1 is SGHRS, CDR2 YFSETQ. CDR3 coding DNA: TGCGCCAGCAGCTTGGAGGGACAGGGAGCTAACTATGGCTACACCTTC. Its translation: CASSLEGQGANYGYTF.

The chain has TRBV13 and TRBJ1-1; 9 bases are shared with TRBD1. Germline V gives CDR1 PRHDT, CDR2 FYEKMQ (reference sequence). Trimming removed 6 bases from V and 1 base from J; junction bases left unmatched: 9. This CDR3 spans 16 amino acids. CDR3 loop: CASRPLWGQGNTEAFF. The CDR3 nucleotides are TGTGCCAGCAGACCTCTTTGGGGACAGGGGAACACTGAAGCTTTCTTT.

This chain joins TRBV5-4 and TRBJ2-3; the match to TRBD1 covers 11 bases. In germline, CDR1 is SGHNT, CDR2 YYREEE (reference sequence). Trimming removed 3 bases from V and 10 bases from J; junction bases left unmatched: 10. CDR3 length: 15 amino acids. The CDR3 sequence is CASSSPGQGGGAQYF. The CDR3 bases are TGTGCCAGCAGCTCTCCGGGACAGGGGGGAGGTGCGCAGTATTTT.

The chain recombines TRBV7-2 with TRBJ1-1, with D unresolved. CDR1 SGHTA and CDR2 FQGNSA come from the germline V gene. The CDR3 sequence is 13 residues long. Trimming took off 1 base at V and 1 base at J, with 4 bases between the two ends. CDR3: CASSLVENTEAFF. CDR3 DNA sequence: TGTGCCAGCAGCTTAGTAGAGAACACTGAAGCTTTCTTT.

This chain joins TRBV4-1 and TRBJ2-1; 9 nucleotides match TRBD2. V was pared by 4 bases and J by 5 bases, with 6 bases of the junction left unmatched. This CDR3 region has 15 residues. Germline CDR1 and CDR2: MGHRA and YSYEKL. The CDR3, as DNA: TGCGCCAGCAGCCCCTTAGCGGGAGAACACAATGAGCAGTTCTTC. Protein product: CASSPLAGEHNEQFF.

The chain joins TRBV19 to TRBJ2-1; TRBD2 matches 10 bases. The germline V gene encodes CDR1 LNHDA and CDR2 SQIVND (reference sequence). This CDR3 is 16 amino acids long. J was trimmed by 6 bases and V by 1 base; bases with no gene match: 6. The CDR3 coding sequence is TGTGCCAGTAGTATAGGAGTAGCGGGAGGCCTCAATGAGCAGTTCTTC. It is translated as CASSIGVAGGLNEQFF.

This rearrangement joins TRBV6-6 to TRBJ2-2; D might be TRBD2 (6 bases). The V end lost 7 bases, the J end lost 0 bases, and 12 bases lay between the germline ends. Germline assignment: CDR1 MNHNY and CDR2 SVGAGI (reference sequence). This CDR3 is built from 15 residues. The CDR3 DNA follows: TGTGCCAGCACCGCGGGGCCAACGAACACCGGGGAGCTGTTTTTT. Protein product: CASTAGPTNTGELFF.

This CDR3 reads CASSTGLAGAYTGELFF. The CDR3 DNA reads as TGTGCCAGCAGCACGGGACTAGCGGGGGCCTACACCGGGGAGCTGTTTTTT. The J gene is TRBJ2-2, the V gene TRBV7-2; 14 positions match TRBD2. The germline V gene has CDR1 SGHTA and CDR2 FQGNSA. Unmatched junction bases numbered 5, after V lost 5 bases and J lost 3 bases. CDR3 length: 17 residues.

The genes are TRBV4-1 and TRBJ2-7; D remains ambiguous. Trimming stripped 0 bases from V and 4 bases from J, with 16 bases between. The CDR3 has 16 amino acids. CDR1 and CDR2 (germline): MGHRA, YSYEKL. The CDR3 here is CASSQDKGSTMYEQYF. The CDR3 DNA is TGCGCCAGCAGCCAAGATAAAGGGTCTACTATGTACGAGCAGTACTTC.

The chain employs TRBV5-1 and TRBJ2-7, with 15 bases fitting TRBD2. Germline CDR1 and CDR2: SGHRS and YFSETQ. This CDR3 is 16 amino acids long. The V and J ends lost 4 bases and 4 bases, in that order; junction bases with no gene match: 6. The CDR3 loop is CASSPGTSGRSYEQYF. The CDR3 DNA reads TGCGCCAGCAGCCCGGGGACTAGCGGGAGGAGTTACGAGCAGTACTTC. The variable domain in full, completed from reference TRBV5-1 and TRBJ2-7, reads KAGVTQTPRYLIKTRGQQVTLSCSPISGHRSVSWYQQTPGQGLQFLFEYFSETQRNKGNFPGRFSGRQFSNSRSEMNVSTLELGDSALYLCASSPGTSGRSYEQYFGPGTRLTVT.